This entry concerns a single T cell receptor beta chain. V lost 2 bases and J lost 8, with 13 bases in between. CDR1 is SGDLS and CDR2 is YYNGEE in the germline V gene. The CDR3 runs 14 residues. Authors' analysis steps: The authors estimated nucleated cell counts from reference gene primer amplification. Generated by immunoSEQ multiplex PCR, the TCRdb table keeps only in-frame clones and is missing some. The DNA gave D and trimming, while V, J and clone size come from that table. The repertoire consists of tens of thousands of clones, with 79% occurring once and the leading ten covering about a quarter. This specimen comes from a study of blood T cell repertoires in COVID-19. Overall study: The United States, Italy and Spain supplied acute and convalescent COVID-19 samples. Sample material is recorded as cDNA or gDNA derived from T cells, B-cell-depleted T cells, or PBMCs.

The material sequenced was peripheral blood. The sequence came from a man aged 70-80 years with acute or convalescent COVID-19. The genes are TRBV9 and TRBJ2-2, with a weak D call TRBD2 (5 bases). The CDR3 region has the DNA TGTGCCAGCAGCGTTACGGGGTTTGAAGGGGAGCTGTTTTTT. This codes for CASSVTGFEGELFF.